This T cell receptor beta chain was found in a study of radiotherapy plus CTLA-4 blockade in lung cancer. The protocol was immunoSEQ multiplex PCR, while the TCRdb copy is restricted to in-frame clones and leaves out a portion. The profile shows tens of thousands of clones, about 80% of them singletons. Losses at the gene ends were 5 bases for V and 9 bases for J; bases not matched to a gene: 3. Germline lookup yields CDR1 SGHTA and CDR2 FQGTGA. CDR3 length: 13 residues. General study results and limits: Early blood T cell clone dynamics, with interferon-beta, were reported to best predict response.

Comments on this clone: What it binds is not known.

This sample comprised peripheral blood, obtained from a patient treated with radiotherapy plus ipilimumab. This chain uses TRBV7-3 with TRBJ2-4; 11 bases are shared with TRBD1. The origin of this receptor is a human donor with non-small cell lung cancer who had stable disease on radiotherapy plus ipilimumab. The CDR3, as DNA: TGTGCCAGCAGCCCGGGACAGGGGGGCATTCAGTACTTC. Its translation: CASSPGQGGIQYF. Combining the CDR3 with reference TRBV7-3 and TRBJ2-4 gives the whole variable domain GAGVSQTPSNKVTEKGKYVELRCDPISGHTALYWYRQSLGQGPEFLIYFQGTGAADDSGLPNDRFFAVRPEGSVSTLKIQRTERGDSAVYLCASSPGQGGIQYFGAGTRLSVL.